These T cell receptor beta chains were read from a single sample in a study of T cell repertoires in cytomegalovirus infection. MiXCR was run by TCRdb on the reads, yielding one entry per CDR3 protein. The top ten clones hold about 2.3% of a sample with 310,000 or so distinct CDR3 sequences, approximately 8.9% of them seen once. Sequencing was carried out using PBMCs. Receptors originate from a human donor in good health (CMV status not recorded). Some clones in this sample may be carry-over from other donors' samples. Both conserved end residues are part of each CDR3. Fields, in order: D gene, J gene, V gene, clone size, CDR3 protein, CDR3 DNA. The D gene is left open where the match is weak. Not every row has a clone size; where given, it reads once, few, many or a size class.

d_gene: .
j_gene: TRBJ1-2
v_gene: TRBV28
abundance: few
CDR3aa: CASSPENYGYTF
CDR3nt: TGTGCCAGCAGTCCAGAAAACTATGGCTACACCTTC

d_gene: .
j_gene: TRBJ1-5
v_gene: TRBV28
abundance: many
CDR3aa: CASSLATQGSQPQHF
CDR3nt: TGTGCCAGCAGTTTGGCCACACAGGGTTCCCAGCCCCAGCATTTT

d_gene: TRBD1
j_gene: TRBJ1-1
v_gene: TRBV10-3
abundance: .
CDR3aa: CAISAGTGNTEAFF
CDR3nt: TGTGCCATCAGTGCGGGGACAGGGAACACTGAAGCTTTCTTT

d_gene: .
j_gene: TRBJ1-1
v_gene: TRBV5-5
abundance: many
CDR3aa: CASSFWGARTEAFF
CDR3nt: TGTGCCAGCAGTTTTTGGGGGGCGCGTACTGAAGCTTTCTTT

d_gene: .
j_gene: TRBJ2-3
v_gene: TRBV6-2/TRBV6-3
abundance: .
CDR3aa: CASSFLEIAVTQYF
CDR3nt: TGTGCCAGCAGTTTCCTGGAGATAGCGGTAACGCAGTATTTT

d_gene: .
j_gene: TRBJ2-2
v_gene: TRBV6-5
abundance: .
CDR3aa: CASSYRFNTGELFF
CDR3nt: TGTGCCAGCAGTTACCGGTTTAACACCGGGGAGCTGTTTTTT

d_gene: TRBD1
j_gene: TRBJ2-1
v_gene: TRBV7-2
abundance: many
CDR3aa: CASRGTGGREQFF
CDR3nt: TGTGCCAGCAGAGGGACAGGGGGTCGGGAGCAGTTCTTC

d_gene: TRBD1
j_gene: TRBJ2-1
v_gene: TRBV3-1
abundance: .
CDR3aa: CASSQDFGQGARMNEQFF
CDR3nt: TGTGCCAGCAGCCAAGATTTCGGACAGGGGGCGCGTATGAATGAGCAGTTCTTC

d_gene: .
j_gene: TRBJ2-2
v_gene: TRBV7-2
abundance: medium-sized
CDR3aa: CASSFGTPNTGELFF
CDR3nt: TGTGCCAGCAGCTTCGGGACTCCGAACACCGGGGAGCTGTTTTTT

d_gene: TRBD1
j_gene: TRBJ2-1
v_gene: TRBV27
abundance: few
CDR3aa: CASSLDPRDSSYNEQFF
CDR3nt: TGTGCCAGCAGTTTAGACCCCCGGGACAGCTCCTACAATGAGCAGTTCTTC

d_gene: .
j_gene: TRBJ2-2
v_gene: TRBV20-1
abundance: .
CDR3aa: CSANSLSNTGELFF
CDR3nt: TGCAGTGCTAACAGCCTTTCGAACACCGGGGAGCTGTTTTTT

d_gene: TRBD2
j_gene: TRBJ2-3
v_gene: TRBV27
abundance: many
CDR3aa: CASSLSGVFTDTQYF
CDR3nt: TGTGCCAGCAGCCTTAGCGGGGTGTTCACAGATACGCAGTATTTT

d_gene: TRBD2
j_gene: TRBJ2-3
v_gene: TRBV29-1
abundance: few
CDR3aa: CSVASGDAQYF
CDR3nt: TGCAGCGTCGCAAGCGGGGATGCGCAGTATTTT

d_gene: TRBD1
j_gene: TRBJ2-7
v_gene: TRBV20-1
abundance: .
CDR3aa: CSARADRGSEQYF
CDR3nt: TGCAGTGCTAGAGCGGACAGGGGATCCGAGCAGTACTTC

d_gene: .
j_gene: TRBJ2-2
v_gene: TRBV19
abundance: many
CDR3aa: CASARQRSLRTGELFF
CDR3nt: TGTGCCAGCGCACGGCAGCGGAGCTTAAGAACCGGGGAGCTGTTTTTT

d_gene: .
j_gene: TRBJ2-1
v_gene: TRBV6-1
abundance: few
CDR3aa: CASRLDSYNEQFF
CDR3nt: TGTGCCAGCAGACTCGACAGTTACAATGAGCAGTTCTTC

d_gene: .
j_gene: TRBJ2-1
v_gene: TRBV2
abundance: .
CDR3aa: CASTLREANEQFF
CDR3nt: TGTGCCAGCACCCTCAGGGAGGCGAATGAGCAGTTCTTC

d_gene: .
j_gene: TRBJ2-2
v_gene: TRBV28
abundance: few
CDR3aa: CASSSRQSGELFF
CDR3nt: TGTGCCAGCAGCTCCCGGCAGAGCGGGGAGCTGTTTTTT

d_gene: .
j_gene: TRBJ2-1
v_gene: TRBV20-1
abundance: few
CDR3aa: CSAPAGSNEQFF
CDR3nt: TGCAGTGCTCCCGCCGGGAGTAATGAGCAGTTCTTC

d_gene: .
j_gene: TRBJ2-1
v_gene: TRBV27
abundance: few
CDR3aa: CASSLYRGYNEQFF
CDR3nt: TGTGCCAGCAGTTTATACCGGGGTTACAATGAGCAGTTCTTC

d_gene: TRBD2
j_gene: TRBJ2-7
v_gene: TRBV10-2
abundance: few
CDR3aa: CASSESSGGYEQYF
CDR3nt: TGCGCCAGCAGTGAGAGTAGCGGGGGCTACGAGCAGTACTTC

d_gene: .
j_gene: TRBJ2-3
v_gene: TRBV28
abundance: many
CDR3aa: CASSGIMKRTDTQYF
CDR3nt: TGTGCCAGTTCAGGTATAATGAAGCGCACAGATACGCAGTATTTT

d_gene: .
j_gene: TRBJ2-3
v_gene: TRBV7-2
abundance: many
CDR3aa: CASSLNYVPDTQYF
CDR3nt: TGTGCCAGCAGCTTAAACTACGTCCCAGATACGCAGTATTTT

d_gene: .
j_gene: TRBJ1-1
v_gene: TRBV5-6
abundance: many
CDR3aa: CASSFPDSQRGNTEAFF
CDR3nt: TGTGCCAGCAGCTTTCCCGACAGTCAGAGGGGGAACACTGAAGCTTTCTTT

d_gene: TRBD2
j_gene: TRBJ2-5
v_gene: TRBV28
abundance: once
CDR3aa: CASSLAGGLKETQYF
CDR3nt: TGTGCCAGCAGTTTAGCGGGGGGACTAAAAGAGACCCAGTACTTC

d_gene: .
j_gene: TRBJ1-1
v_gene: TRBV20-1
abundance: many
CDR3aa: CSARANSGVGSTEAFF
CDR3nt: TGCAGTGCTAGAGCAAATTCGGGGGTCGGTAGCACTGAAGCTTTCTTT

d_gene: .
j_gene: TRBJ2-2
v_gene: TRBV5-5
abundance: many
CDR3aa: CASAHVVSGELFF
CDR3nt: TGTGCCAGCGCCCATGTCGTTTCCGGGGAGCTGTTTTTT

d_gene: .
j_gene: TRBJ1-5
v_gene: TRBV12-3/TRBV12-4
abundance: many
CDR3aa: CASTLEGGSQPQHF
CDR3nt: TGTGCCAGCACGTTGGAGGGCGGGAGTCAGCCCCAGCATTTT

d_gene: .
j_gene: TRBJ2-3
v_gene: TRBV29-1
abundance: many
CDR3aa: CSVERSDTQYF
CDR3nt: TGCAGCGTTGAAAGATCAGATACGCAGTATTTT

d_gene: TRBD2
j_gene: TRBJ2-5
v_gene: TRBV10-3
abundance: few
CDR3aa: CAISEPSGGASALETQYF
CDR3nt: TGTGCCATCAGTGAGCCCAGCGGGGGGGCTTCGGCGTTAGAGACCCAGTACTTC

d_gene: TRBD1
j_gene: TRBJ1-2
v_gene: TRBV6-2/TRBV6-3
abundance: many
CDR3aa: CASSSTGVLTYGYTF
CDR3nt: TGTGCCAGCAGTTCGACAGGGGTTCTCACCTATGGCTACACCTTC

d_gene: .
j_gene: TRBJ1-1
v_gene: TRBV20-1
abundance: .
CDR3aa: CSASLAGPNTEAFF
CDR3nt: TGCAGTGCTAGCTTGGCAGGGCCGAACACTGAAGCTTTCTTT

d_gene: .
j_gene: TRBJ1-3
v_gene: TRBV6-1
abundance: many
CDR3aa: CASSAWSGNTIYF
CDR3nt: TGTGCCAGCAGTGCGTGGTCGGGAAACACCATATATTTT

d_gene: .
j_gene: TRBJ1-5
v_gene: TRBV27
abundance: many
CDR3aa: CASSSKGPNQPQHF
CDR3nt: TGTGCCAGCAGCTCGAAGGGACCGAATCAGCCCCAGCATTTT

d_gene: .
j_gene: TRBJ2-3
v_gene: TRBV14
abundance: many
CDR3aa: CASSQGGGLTRDTQYF
CDR3nt: TGTGCCAGCAGCCAAGGAGGGGGGCTCACACGGGATACGCAGTATTTT

d_gene: TRBD2
j_gene: TRBJ2-2
v_gene: TRBV5-1
abundance: .
CDR3aa: CASSPGGGRGTGELFF
CDR3nt: TGCGCCAGCAGCCCTGGCGGGGGGCGAGGCACCGGGGAGCTGTTTTTT

d_gene: .
j_gene: TRBJ1-6
v_gene: TRBV20-1
abundance: .
CDR3aa: CSARGSGRKDSPLHF
CDR3nt: TGCAGTGCTAGAGGGTCAGGGAGAAAGGATTCACCCCTCCACTTT

d_gene: TRBD1
j_gene: TRBJ2-3
v_gene: TRBV6-8
abundance: .
CDR3aa: CASSSRTGTTDTQYF
CDR3nt: TGTGCCAGCAGCTCAAGGACAGGGACTACAGATACGCAGTATTTT

d_gene: .
j_gene: TRBJ1-2
v_gene: TRBV6-6
abundance: .
CDR3aa: CASSYEGVGVYGYTF
CDR3nt: TGTGCCAGCAGTTATGAGGGGGTCGGGGTCTATGGCTACACCTTC

d_gene: TRBD1
j_gene: TRBJ1-5
v_gene: TRBV28
abundance: many
CDR3aa: CASRKGARDQPQHF
CDR3nt: TGTGCCAGCAGAAAGGGGGCCCGGGATCAGCCCCAGCATTTT

d_gene: .
j_gene: TRBJ1-2
v_gene: TRBV18
abundance: .
CDR3aa: CASSLYRGRGGYTF
CDR3nt: TGTGCCAGCTCCCTCTATCGAGGTCGCGGTGGCTACACCTTC

d_gene: .
j_gene: TRBJ2-5
v_gene: TRBV7-2
abundance: many
CDR3aa: CASSSPWGRETQYF
CDR3nt: TGTGCCAGCAGCTCCCCCTGGGGCCGGGAGACCCAGTACTTC

d_gene: TRBD2
j_gene: TRBJ2-5
v_gene: TRBV3-1
abundance: .
CDR3aa: CASSQASGGGETQYF
CDR3nt: TGTGCCAGCAGCCAAGCTAGCGGGGGGGGAGAGACCCAGTACTTC

d_gene: TRBD1
j_gene: TRBJ1-3
v_gene: TRBV5-1
abundance: few
CDR3aa: CASSIPTGYGNTIYF
CDR3nt: TGCGCCAGCAGCATCCCGACAGGGTATGGAAACACCATATATTTT

d_gene: .
j_gene: TRBJ1-1
v_gene: TRBV28
abundance: many
CDR3aa: CASSLFTEAFF
CDR3nt: TGTGCCAGCAGTTTATTCACTGAAGCTTTCTTT

d_gene: TRBD2
j_gene: TRBJ2-3
v_gene: TRBV20-1
abundance: .
CDR3aa: CSARDGRGDTQYF
CDR3nt: TGCAGTGCTAGAGATGGGCGGGGGGATACGCAGTATTTT